This entry concerns a single T cell receptor beta chain. Its matching antigen is unknown. Trimming shortened V by 0 bases and J by 7 bases, and 7 bases separated the two germline ends. CDR3 length: 12 residues. The germline V gene has CDR1 SQVTM and CDR2 ANQGSEA. Investigators obtained sequences from unstimulated naive, memory, effector memory and TEMRA subsets in three donor pairs. These data come from a study of siplizumab effects on memory and regulatory T cells. General study points: Naive T cell populations appeared to exhibit greater diversity than memory cells and appeared to be major alloresponse contributors. With siplizumab, cumulative frequency of CD4+ memory-derived alloreactive sequences dropped significantly.

Method: immunoSEQ multiplex PCR; TCRdb's copy keeps in-frame clones and lacks some. In the table there are about 91,000 clones, roughly 96% of which are singletons. The receptor comes from a human donor in good health. The sample comprised naive CD4+ T cells sorted from blood. The chain uses TRBV29-1 and TRBJ1-3; D call uncertain. For the CDR3, the DNA is TGCAGCGTTGAAGATCGGTCTAACACCATATATTTT. It translates to CSVEDRSNTIYF.